Below, one T cell receptor beta chain is given with its context. Its cognate antigen is unknown. The sample originates from a study of beta chain features in type 1 diabetes. The study, taken as a whole, reports: Moderate yet significant TCRB CDR3 shortening was seen in Type 1 diabetes patients in all four CD4+ subsets.

Sequenced material consisted of expressed TCRB transcripts (all of the isolated RNA was reverse transcribed). The protocol was immunoSEQ multiplex PCR, while the TCRdb copy is restricted to in-frame clones and leaves out a portion. The table shows roughly 340,000 clones, with about 13% occurring only once. The CDR3 runs to 14 residues. With 8 bases removed from V and 8 bases from J, the gap between germline ends came to 21 bases. Per the germline V gene, CDR1 is SGHTA and CDR2 is FQGNSA. This sequence joins TRBV7-2 and TRBJ1-2; D perhaps matches TRBD1 (5 bases). This TCR was recovered from a woman between 18 and 29 years old with type 1 diabetes. Sequencing was done on a sample of naive CD4+ T cells from blood. The CDR3 DNA sequence: TGTGCCAGCGTAATCTCAGGGTCCAAGAGGGGCTACACCTTC. As protein: CASVISGSKRGYTF.